This is a list of T cell receptor beta chains from one sample in a study of blood T cell repertoires in COVID-19. Method: immunoSEQ multiplex PCR; TCRdb's copy keeps in-frame clones and lacks some. This sample has approximately 270,000 clones, with 85% to 90% found just once. The sample taken for sequencing was peripheral blood. The source is a man aged 30 to 45 with acute or convalescent COVID-19. Both conserved end residues are part of each CDR3.

v_call	j_call	cdr3_aa
TRBV7-8	TRBJ2-1	CASSSGTGNYNEQFF
TRBV19	TRBJ2-1	CASSPSDEQFF
TRBV5-4	TRBJ2-3	CASRSEDTQYF
TRBV19	TRBJ2-1	CASDFGNEQFF
TRBV6-5	TRBJ1-4	CASTGGQFNEKLFF
TRBV9	TRBJ2-2	CASSVGRGRNLAGELFF
TRBV18	TRBJ1-1	CASSPSGQREEAFF
TRBV18	TRBJ2-6	CASSRGSGANVLTF
TRBV29-1	TRBJ1-2	CSVEDWTGGYYGYTF
TRBV11-3	TRBJ1-1	CASSLLKGEEAFF
TRBV5-1	TRBJ1-6	CASSLEGDDSPLHF
TRBV5-8	TRBJ1-1	CASSSEVVTEAFF
TRBV3-1/TRBV3-2	TRBJ2-7	CASSHSGGSYEQYF
TRBV2	TRBJ1-5	CASDGGGNQPQHF
TRBV19	TRBJ1-5	CASSPRGQPQHF
TRBV12-5	TRBJ2-1	CASGGTPNYNEQFF
TRBV5-1	TRBJ2-6	CASSPEVGFSGANVLTF
TRBV4-1	TRBJ1-2	CASSQVVKGNYGYTF
TRBV29-1	TRBJ2-1	CSDGRRGFYNEQFF
TRBV19	TRBJ2-5	CASGDFKETQYF
TRBV2	TRBJ1-5	CASRSGTGSIYSNQPQHF
TRBV19	TRBJ1-1	CASSIGPGPNTEAFF
TRBV10-1	TRBJ2-1	CASSAFRVGEQFF
TRBV2	TRBJ2-5	CASRARETQYF
TRBV29-1	TRBJ1-4	CSVTEDNEKLFF